This paragraph covers one T cell receptor (beta chain) sequence. Its antigen is currently unknown. Donors comprised only Caucasian adults living in Nashville, Tennessee. CDR3 length: 15 amino acids. The ends lost 5 bases at V and 3 bases at J; junction bases unmatched: 7. Germline loops: CDR1 SGHAT, CDR2 FQNNGV. The source of the sample is a study of shared clonotypes between healthy human individuals. Study context: For every donor, three CD4 naive, three CD4 memory, two CD8 naive and one CD8 memory plates were used.

The study's findings and limits: The study generally estimated greater richness for naive than memory subsets. Rarefaction analysis demonstrated incomplete sorted-subset sequencing notwithstanding large depth.

The data were produced by immunoSEQ multiplex PCR, yet TCRdb's version contains in-frame clones alone and is incomplete. The profile shows around 700,000 clones, under 80% of them singletons. The sequence was collected from a woman between 25 and 40 years old in good health. The chain combines TRBV11-2 with TRBJ2-7, with TRBD1 matching over 10 bases. Sequencing input: memory CD4+ T cells sorted from blood. The subset is: CD45RA-negative fraction. CDR3 bases: TGTGCCAGCAGCACTCCGGGACAGGGGTACTACGAGCAGTACTTC. Its translation is CASSTPGQGYYEQYF.